The entry that follows covers one T cell receptor (beta chain) sequence. The sample holds one count of this clone. The target of this receptor is not known. Base qualities were left out, and no much larger clone turns up one base away. The cohort comprised under 700 healthy bone marrow donors. Cohort members were all nominally healthy when sampled, although unrecorded immune exposures were likely present. The donor tested CMV seropositive and was one of the 289 seropositive cohort members. A peripheral blood sample was collected from each donor, and TCR beta sequencing was performed on peripheral blood mononuclear cells. Genomic DNA was extracted from the blood cell samples with the Qiagen DNeasy Blood Extraction Kit. CDR1 and CDR2 (SNHLY, FYNNEI) derive from the germline V gene. The CDR3 goes from the cysteine to the phenylalanine over 14 residues. CDR3 DNA only is kept here, 42 bases in frame from base 1. The V and J ends are trimmed by 3 bases and 6 bases, leaving 12 bases between them.

This sample stems from a study of cytomegalovirus exposure and HLA in healthy donors (dated by TCRdb to about 2017). For the wider study: An earlier analysis of fewer than 750 of the donors reported under 300 Gb of sequence data and 95 million to 130 million unique TCR beta sequences obtained from about 179 million T cells. An early release that covered several hundred HLA-typed donors contained approximately 300 gigabases of sequencing data and tens of millions of unique TCR sequences. Of the 398 genotyped donors, approximately 80% fell in the genetic ancestry cluster associated with self-reported Caucasian donors. The study was designed to test whether signatures of past pathogen exposure could be identified by cataloging public T cell receptors. The study used immunosequencing to profile the T cell repertoires of several hundred subjects and linked those repertoires to cytomegalovirus serostatus. A separate validation cohort of 100 to 150 different subjects was used in addition to the approximately 700-subject first cohort. To predict cytomegalovirus infection status, the study brought together high-throughput TCR immunosequencing, statistical association of individual TCRs with disease status, and machine learning. A later analysis re-analyzed previously published TCR beta repertoires from 666 donors and added high-resolution HLA genotyping to study TCR occurrence patterns. Rather than using new phenotypic data, the later analysis identified candidate immune exposures from TCR beta sequences and from how often those sequences occurred across donors. In an earlier analysis of several hundred of the donors, high-throughput TCR beta sequencing was used to judge whether each TCR beta V gene segment behaved as functional or pseudogenic. Donor age, sex, ethnicity and CMV serostatus were collected together with the repertoire data. A later genetic analysis used genome-wide SNP genotypes for about 65% of the roughly 700 donors, treating that subset as a discovery cohort. All discovery cohort repertoires had been generated using a single sequencing platform. Class I and class II HLA loci were covered by the typing at four-digit resolution. Typing coverage differed by locus: A, B, C, DRB1 and DQB1 were typed in roughly 629-640 donors, DQA1 in about 560, DPA1 in approximately 600, and DPB1 in roughly 450. Roughly 5 DR-DQ haplotypes were treated as single units for association and clustering because of strong linkage in the cohort. Among under 450 genotyped donors of the cohort, an average of around 240,000 unique TCR beta nucleotide sequences were sequenced per donor, around 20% of them non-productive. The research as a whole found: Because counts were too low, roughly 18 rarely observed V segments, including chromosome 9 orphons, were left out of the earlier analysis of 587 of the donors. Most TCR sequences were seen in very few donors, while some public TCRs were found in many individuals. CMV serostatus was the only immune exposure information available for the cohort. A later analysis reported that several top co-occurrence clusters appeared linked to parvovirus B19, influenza, CMV and Epstein-Barr virus. The study gave a list of 150 to 200 TCR beta chains associated with cytomegalovirus. A cluster of highly shared sequence variants was judged likely to be a technical artifact of the sequencing pipeline. A later analysis found that HLA-associated TCR beta chains were more clonally expanded and had lower generation probabilities than equally common non-associated chains. In both the original and validation cohorts, the classifier was reported to diagnose cytomegalovirus status with high specificity and sensitivity. A later genetic analysis associated a missense DCLRE1C variant with V-gene and J-gene trimming of TCR beta chains, and an independent cohort replicated the association. Specific HLA alleles were associated with 18,000 or so TCR beta sequences at a false discovery rate of 0.05 in a later analysis. Linkage disequilibrium might explain the correlated functional status among segregating V segments, but an unknown experimental factor could not be excluded. Assigning TCR associations to individual alleles was difficult when HLA alleles, especially DR and DQ, strongly co-occurred. The authors suggested that the approach could potentially be generalized to other disease states and immunological phenotypes. A further reported finding was that TCR beta sequences accurately predicted the HLA-A and HLA-B alleles for most subjects in the first cohort. A later analysis found that TCR association rates varied across HLA loci, with DRB1 alleles showing the most associated TCRs and HLA-C alleles the fewest. In a later analysis, most CMV-associated TCR beta chains were found to appear HLA-restricted, with HLA associations seemingly driven largely by CMV exposure. A later genetic analysis reported fewer N-insertions in productive TCRs among donors in an Asian-associated ancestry cluster than the roughly 690-donor mean. In an earlier analysis of about 600 of the donors, most TCR beta V segments appeared in productive rearrangements about 87% or about 30% of the time, broadly matching IMGT annotations. Presence/absence analyses assumed roughly uniform sequencing depth across donors, an assumption that may not hold. Some IMGT-functional V segments, including TRBV6-2 and TRBV6-3, could not be distinguished by the 87-base-pair reads and were therefore excluded. A few of the identified cytomegalovirus-associated TCR beta chains were confirmed in vitro to be specific for cytomegalovirus antigens. Because some donors lacked HLA typing at each locus, the association tests relied only on the typed subset. This cohort had only TCR beta chains sequenced, and the lack of alpha or paired-chain data limited which features could be detected.

The library was made by the immunoSEQ multiplex PCR assay. For the multiplex PCR, a mixture combining 60 forward primers for TCR Vbeta segments and 13 reverse primers for TCR Jbeta segments was used. A multiplex PCR assay on genomic DNA amplified the CDR3 region of rearranged TCR beta genes. Amplified TCR beta libraries were sequenced as 87-base-pair reads on the Illumina HiSeq System. Under the source paper's analysis protocol: Across the 500 to 750 repertoires, a later analysis counted approximately 83 million unique TCR beta chains, around 11 million of which were shared by at least two donors. Raw reads were error-corrected and collapsed into unique sequences with a nearest-neighbor algorithm that merged closely related sequences to remove PCR and sequencing errors. V, D and J gene segments were assigned by aligning CDR3 sequences to IMGT reference sequences. Each retained sequence needed at least a six-nucleotide match to both a V gene segment and a J gene segment. A rearrangement counted as productive if the CDR3 had no stop codons and remained in frame with V and J, and every other rearrangement counted as non-productive. Following IMGT convention, CDR3 was defined as the stretch from the second conserved V-encoded cysteine up to the conserved J-encoded phenylalanine. The earlier analysis of about 610 of the donors excluded any sequence lacking an unambiguous match to a single V gene segment. In an earlier analysis of several hundred of the donors, V segments were called functional above 56.7% productive rearrangements and were called segregating when the between-donor standard deviation exceeded 5%. To diagnose cytomegalovirus status from the catalog of TCR beta chain sequences, a statistical classification framework was built. In a later analysis, V and J genes were assigned by comparing TCR nucleotide sequences against IMGT/GENE-DB human TR gene sequences. Using the TCRdist pipeline, a later analysis assigned CDR3 sequences along with most-parsimonious VDJ recombination scenarios. In a later analysis, every TCR beta chain was defined by the combination of its CDR3 amino acid sequence and its V-gene family, and reads without a unique V-gene family were dropped. As a way to deal with suspected cross-contamination and a sequencing artifact, a later analysis dropped under 600 nucleotide sequences that were highly shared and had low generation probability. In a later analysis, a clonal expansion index was calculated for each public chain from normalized within-repertoire ranks of inferred template counts. In a later analysis, generation probabilities were computed using a VDJ recombination model fitted to out-of-frame rearrangements, and the results were checked against IGoR. Hypergeometric tests were used in a later analysis to score TCR-TCR, TCR-HLA and TCR-CMV co-occurrence, with a repertoire-size bias correction applied to the TCR pairs. A later analysis estimated false discovery rates by permuting HLA or CMV assignments 20 times. In a later analysis, co-occurring TCRs were grouped with DBSCAN, and TCRdist sequence similarity was added when clustering was performed within HLA-allele-positive subsets. For co-occurrence clustering, repertoires with fewer than 30,000 or more than 120,000 public chains were excluded, along with four to six repertoires with anomalous nucleotide sharing. Drawn from immuneACCESS, this table holds only the in-frame rearrangements with V and J called that TCRdb kept. Clones are partly lost; checked studies trace under half to an unresolved V gene and leave the rest unexplained. D and trimming come from the DNA, and the V and J calls and clone size come from that table. The sample yields about 96,000 clones; approximately 74% were counted once. The ten top clones hold roughly 14% of the sample.

This chain joins TRBV2 to TRBJ1-5; the D gene assignment is ambiguous. The clonotype comes from a woman in her seventies in good health and CMV-seropositive. The sequencing sample was made of PBMCs. The nucleotide sequence is given as TGTGCCAGCAGTGAGGCCCCGGCGGGTCAGCCCCAGCATTTT. The encoded protein is CASSEAPAGQPQHF.